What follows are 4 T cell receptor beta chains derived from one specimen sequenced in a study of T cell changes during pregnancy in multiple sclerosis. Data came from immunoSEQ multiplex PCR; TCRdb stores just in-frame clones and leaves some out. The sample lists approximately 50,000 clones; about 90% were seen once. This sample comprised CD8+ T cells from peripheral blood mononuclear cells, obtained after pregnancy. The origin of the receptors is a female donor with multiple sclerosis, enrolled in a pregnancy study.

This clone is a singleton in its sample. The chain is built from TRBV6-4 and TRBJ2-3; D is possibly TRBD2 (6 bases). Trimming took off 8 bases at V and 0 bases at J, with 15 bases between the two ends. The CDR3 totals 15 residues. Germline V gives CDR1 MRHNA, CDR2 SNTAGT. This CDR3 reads CASSSVGGSTDTQYF. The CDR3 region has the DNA TGTGCCAGCTCCTCGGTTGGGGGGAGCACAGATACGCAGTATTTT.

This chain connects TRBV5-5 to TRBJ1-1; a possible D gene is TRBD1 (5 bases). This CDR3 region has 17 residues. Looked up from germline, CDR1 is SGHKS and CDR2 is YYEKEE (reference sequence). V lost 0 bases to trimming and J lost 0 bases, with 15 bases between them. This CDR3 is CASSLVGGLGMNTEAFF. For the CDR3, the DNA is TGTGCCAGCAGCTTGGTTGGGGGGTTGGGGATGAACACTGAAGCTTTCTTT.

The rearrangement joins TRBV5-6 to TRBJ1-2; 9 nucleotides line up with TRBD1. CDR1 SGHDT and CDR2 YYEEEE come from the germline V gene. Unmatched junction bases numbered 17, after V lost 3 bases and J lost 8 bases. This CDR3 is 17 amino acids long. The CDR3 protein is CASSYETGGLSRVGYTF. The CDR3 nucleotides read TGTGCCAGCAGCTATGAGACAGGGGGGTTATCGCGGGTAGGCTACACCTTC.

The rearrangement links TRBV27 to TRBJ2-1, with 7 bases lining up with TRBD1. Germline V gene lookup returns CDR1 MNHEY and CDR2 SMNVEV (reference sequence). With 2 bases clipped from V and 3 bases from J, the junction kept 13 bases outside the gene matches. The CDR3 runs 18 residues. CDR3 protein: CASSLKGQHLKFYNEQFF. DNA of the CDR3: TGTGCCAGCAGTTTAAAGGGACAGCATCTTAAGTTCTACAATGAGCAGTTCTTC.